The 32 T cell receptor beta chains below were found in one sample sequenced in a study of T cell responses to AZD1222 COVID-19 vaccine. Sequencing was performed with immunoSEQ multiplex PCR; in TCRdb, only in-frame clones are kept and a portion is missing. The sample lists some 95,000 clones, approximately 88% occurring once. The source material was peripheral blood, sampled 28 days after the second AZD1222 dose. The receptors originated from an adult who received the AZD1222 COVID-19 vaccine.

V and J are TRBV5-4 and TRBJ2-3; D is uncertain. Trimming took off 0 bases at V and 0 bases at J, with 8 bases between the two ends. The germline CDR1 and CDR2 sequences are SGHNT and YYREEE (reference sequence). The CDR3 has 15 amino acids. CDR3 nucleotide sequence: TGTGCCAGCAGCTTGGGGCGATCTAGCACAGATACGCAGTATTTT. This gives the protein CASSLGRSSTDTQYF.

The rearrangement uses TRBV19 and TRBJ2-1; 8 bases are a match to TRBD1. Germline CDR1 is LNHDA and CDR2 is SQIVND (reference sequence). The CDR3 sequence is 13 residues long. V shed 9 bases, J shed 6 bases, and the junction held 7 bases outside the gene matches. DNA of the CDR3: TGTGCCAGCGAGACAGGGGACAGCAATGAGCAGTTCTTC. The encoded protein is CASETGDSNEQFF.

The V and J genes are TRBV6-2 or TRBV6-3 and TRBJ2-5; D unclear. The V end was cut by 2 bases, the J end by 5 bases, with 3 bases between. This CDR3 contains 11 residues. Germline values: CDR1 MNHEY, CDR2 SVGEGT. The CDR3 sequence is CASSYRETQYF. The CDR3 nucleotides are TGTGCCAGCAGTTACCGTGAGACCCAGTACTTC.

This clone appeared a single time. This rearrangement joins TRBV2 to TRBJ1-6; perhaps TRBD1 as D (6 bases). V was pared by 5 bases and J by 8 bases, with 13 bases between. The CDR3 totals 14 residues. Germline-derived CDR1 and CDR2 are SNHLY and FYNNEI. The chain's CDR3 is CASSFDRRDSPLHF. The DNA of the CDR3 is TGTGCCAGCAGTTTCGACAGGAGAGATTCACCCCTCCACTTT.

This clone showed up just once. V usage is TRBV27 and J usage is TRBJ2-4, with D perhaps TRBD1 (6 bases). The CDR3 is 14 amino acids. Germline V gives CDR1 MNHEY, CDR2 SMNVEV (reference sequence). Trimming took off 6 bases at V and 0 bases at J, with 9 bases between the two ends. The CDR3 coding sequence is TGTGCCAGCAGCTGGGACATAGCCAAAAACATTCAGTACTTC. Encoded protein: CASSWDIAKNIQYF.

The CDR3 DNA sequence: TGTGCCAGCAGCTTAGAGGGCTTATCATATAATTCACCCCTCCACTTT. It encodes CASSLEGLSYNSPLHF. J is TRBJ1-6 and V is TRBV11-3; D uncertain. V lost 0 bases and J 4 bases, leaving 10 bases between the germline ends. The CDR3 totals 16 residues. Germline CDR1 and CDR2: SGHNT and YENEEA.

This chain uses TRBV11-3 with TRBJ2-3; D is unclear. Germline CDR1 SGHNT, CDR2 YENEEA. The ends were cut back, 1 base at V and 1 base at J, with 18 bases in the middle. The CDR3 is made up of 18 amino acids. DNA of the CDR3: TGTGCCAGCAGCTTAGGGGCAATGGGGATGACTGGCACAGATACGCAGTATTTT. Translating gives CASSLGAMGMTGTDTQYF.

The chain carries TRBV2 and TRBJ2-2; 7 bases align to TRBD1. V lost 4 bases, J lost 2 bases, and 4 bases stayed unmatched. The CDR3 runs 15 residues. Germline lookup yields CDR1 SNHLY and CDR2 FYNNEI. The CDR3 sequence: CASSVRQGNTGELFF. The CDR3 coding sequence is TGTGCCAGCAGTGTGCGACAGGGAAACACCGGGGAGCTGTTTTTT.

The J gene is TRBJ2-1, the V gene TRBV28; TRBD2 agrees at 14 bases. Germline trimming cut 3 bases from V and 8 bases from J; bases unmatched to any gene: 12. Germline V gives CDR1 MDHEN, CDR2 SYDVKM. This CDR3 has 18 amino acids. The DNA for the CDR3 is TGTGCCAGCAGTTTGTGGAGTCAGGGACTAGCGGGAGCTGATGAGCAGTTCTTC. Translation: CASSLWSQGLAGADEQFF. Based on the CDR3 plus reference TRBV28 and TRBJ2-1, the full variable domain is DVKVTQSSRYLVKRTGEKVFLECVQDMDHENMFWYRQDPGLGLRLIYFSYDVKMKEKGDIPEGYSVSREKKERFSLILESASTNQTSMYLCASSLWSQGLAGADEQFFGPGTRLTVL.

The genes are TRBV10-1 and TRBJ1-5; 7 bases line up with TRBD1. CDR1 WNHNN and CDR2 SYGVQD come from the germline V gene (reference sequence). There are 13 residues in the CDR3. V was pared by 7 bases and J by 4 bases, with 4 bases of the junction left unmatched. CDR3 protein: CASTLDRNQPQHF. CDR3 bases: TGCGCCAGCACCCTGGACAGGAATCAGCCCCAGCATTTT.

V is TRBV5-1 and J is TRBJ2-5; TRBD1 matches 8 bases. Germline V gives CDR1 SGHRS, CDR2 YFSETQ. V trimming: 2 bases; J trimming: 5 bases; junction bases outside the gene matches: 8. The CDR3 loop spans 15 amino acids. CDR3 sequence reads: CASSLITTGGETQYF. CDR3 bases: TGCGCCAGCAGCTTAATAACTACAGGGGGGGAGACCCAGTACTTC. Using reference TRBV5-1 and TRBJ2-5 for the parts outside the CDR3, the full variable domain is KAGVTQTPRYLIKTRGQQVTLSCSPISGHRSVSWYQQTPGQGLQFLFEYFSETQRNKGNFPGRFSGRQFSNSRSEMNVSTLELGDSALYLCASSLITTGGETQYFGPGTRLLVL.

J is TRBJ1-2 and V is TRBV9; D remains unclear. The V and J ends lost 0 bases and 4 bases respectively, with 16 bases between them. The CDR3 runs 16 residues. CDR1 and CDR2 (germline): SGDLS, YYNGEE. CDR3 amino acids: CASSVANPAASYGYTF. As DNA, the CDR3 is TGTGCCAGCAGCGTAGCTAACCCGGCCGCCTCCTATGGCTACACCTTC.

This clone came up a few times. The genes are TRBV7-9 and TRBJ1-6; the match to TRBD1 covers 7 bases. The CDR3 spans 15 residues. Germline V gives CDR1 SEHNR, CDR2 FQNEAQ (reference sequence). V shed 4 bases, J shed 7 bases, and the junction held 7 bases outside the gene matches. This chain's CDR3 is CASSWTGTENSPLHF. Written as DNA, the CDR3 is TGTGCCAGCAGCTGGACCGGGACAGAGAATTCACCCCTCCACTTT. Looking up the rest from reference TRBV7-9 and TRBJ1-6 gives the full variable domain: DTGVSQNPRHKITKRGQNVTFRCDPISEHNRLYWYRQTLGQGPEFLTYFQNEAQLEKSRLLSDRFSAERPKGSFSTLEIQRTEQGDSAMYLCASSWTGTENSPLHFGNGTRLTVT.

This chain uses TRBV19 with TRBJ2-3, with D possibly matching TRBD1 (7 bases). Deletions cut 4 bases from V and 2 bases from J, with 16 bases between. The CDR3 has 16 residues. Per germline, CDR1 LNHDA and CDR2 SQIVND (reference sequence). CDR3 loop: CASSTGDSYFTDTQYF. CDR3 DNA sequence: TGTGCCAGTAGTACGGGGGACAGTTACTTCACAGATACGCAGTATTTT.

The chain couples TRBV7-9 to TRBJ2-1; 14 bases are shared with TRBD2. Trimming removed 5 bases from V and 5 bases from J; junction bases left unmatched: 14. The germline gives CDR1 SEHNR, CDR2 FQNEAQ (reference sequence). The CDR3 sequence is 19 residues long. The DNA of the CDR3 is TGTGCCAGCAGCCCACGGGGACTAGCGGGAGCGTCAAATGACAATGAGCAGTTCTTC. This gives the protein CASSPRGLAGASNDNEQFF.

In this sample, this clone turned up many times. This chain connects TRBV7-8 to TRBJ2-1; D remains unclear. The CDR3 is 11 amino acids. Trimming stripped 6 bases from V and 9 bases from J, with 9 bases between. CDR1 and CDR2 (germline): SGHVS, FQNEAQ. Here the CDR3 DNA reads TGTGCCAGCAGTTTTTCAGTTGAGCAGTTCTTC. It encodes CASSFSVEQFF.

The rearrangement links TRBV7-2 to TRBJ2-5, with TRBD1 identical over 8 bases. Germline CDR1 and CDR2: SGHTA and FQGNSA. J was trimmed by 4 bases and V by 2 bases; bases with no gene match: 18. The CDR3 totals 19 residues. This CDR3 is CASSLLPLSGTGFRETQYF. The CDR3 nucleotides are TGTGCCAGCAGCTTACTCCCCCTATCCGGGACAGGATTCCGAGAGACCCAGTACTTC.

V and J are TRBV6-5 and TRBJ1-3; D is undetermined. The length of the CDR3 is 15 residues. V lost 4 bases to trimming and J lost 4 bases, with 14 bases between them. The germline V gene has CDR1 MNHEY and CDR2 SVGAGI. The DNA of the CDR3 is TGTGCCAGCAGTTCCCAGTCCCCAAAGGGAAACACCATATATTTT. Encoded protein: CASSSQSPKGNTIYF.

The DNA of the CDR3 is TGTGCCAGCAGCTTAGACGGTACAATGAACACTGAAGCTTTCTTT. Its translation: CASSLDGTMNTEAFF. The gene calls are TRBV7-9 and TRBJ1-1; D remains ambiguous. The V gene lost 1 base and the J gene lost 0 bases, with 9 bases spanning the gap. The CDR3 contains 15 residues. Germline values: CDR1 SEHNR, CDR2 FQNEAQ (reference sequence). Drawing the rest from reference TRBV7-9 and TRBJ1-1, the complete variable domain is DTGVSQNPRHKITKRGQNVTFRCDPISEHNRLYWYRQTLGQGPEFLTYFQNEAQLEKSRLLSDRFSAERPKGSFSTLEIQRTEQGDSAMYLCASSLDGTMNTEAFFGQGTRLTVV.

The chain has TRBV11-3 and TRBJ2-1; D ambiguous. This CDR3 has 12 amino acids. The germline gives CDR1 SGHNT, CDR2 YENEEA. V was trimmed by 2 bases and J by 8 bases, leaving 7 bases between them. The CDR3 DNA follows: TGTGCCAGCAGCTTAAGGGTGGATGAGCAGTTCTTC. The encoded protein is CASSLRVDEQFF.

V and J are TRBV7-3 and TRBJ2-1; a possible D gene is TRBD1 (5 bases). The CDR3 loop spans 14 amino acids. V lost 2 bases, J lost 5 bases, and 10 bases lay in between. Germline lookup yields CDR1 SGHTA and CDR2 FQGTGA. CDR3 residues: CASSLAGANNEQFF. The DNA of the CDR3 is TGTGCCAGCAGCTTAGCTGGGGCAAACAATGAGCAGTTCTTC.

This chain joins TRBV27 and TRBJ2-1; D may match TRBD1 or TRBD2 (5 bases each). From germline, CDR1 is MNHEY and CDR2 SMNVEV (reference sequence). The CDR3 sequence is 16 residues long. V was pared by 1 base and J by 6 bases, with 16 bases between. This chain's CDR3 is CASSLLTGQWGNEQFF. The CDR3 DNA reads as TGTGCCAGCAGTTTATTGACGGGGCAGTGGGGCAATGAGCAGTTCTTC.

Only one count was recorded for this clone. The chain carries TRBV2 and TRBJ1-1; the match to TRBD1 covers 7 bases. CDR1 is SNHLY, CDR2 FYNNEI, per germline. Germline trimming cut 4 bases from V and 7 bases from J; bases unmatched to any gene: 6. The CDR3 consists of 13 residues. The CDR3 here is CASSVGQSSEAFF. CDR3 nucleotides: TGTGCCAGCAGTGTGGGACAGAGTAGTGAAGCTTTCTTT.

The rearrangement links TRBV12-5 to TRBJ2-1, with TRBD2 matching over 11 bases. The CDR3 has 19 amino acids. V shed 3 bases, J shed 4 bases, and the junction held 14 bases outside the gene matches. Germline V gene sequence: CDR1 LGHNT, CDR2 FRNRAP. DNA of the CDR3: TGTGCTAGTGGTTTATGGCCTAGCGGGGGGCTGGGTTGGTACAATGAGCAGTTCTTC. This gives the protein CASGLWPSGGLGWYNEQFF.

The V and J genes are TRBV11-2 and TRBJ2-1; D uncertain. The germline V gene encodes CDR1 SGHAT and CDR2 FQNNGV. The CDR3 is made up of 12 amino acids. V was cut by 5 bases and J by 2 bases, with 4 bases left in between. The CDR3 region has the DNA TGTGCCAGCAGCCTCCCCTACAATGAGCAGTTCTTC. Translated: CASSLPYNEQFF. Full variable domain (rest looked up from reference TRBV11-2 and TRBJ2-1): EAGVAQSPRYKIIEKRQSVAFWCNPISGHATLYWYQQILGQGPKLLIQFQNNGVVDDSQLPKDRFSAERLKGVDSTLKIQPAKLEDSAVYLCASSLPYNEQFFGPGTRLTVL.

The chain links TRBV4-1 to TRBJ2-7; D is possibly TRBD1 or TRBD2 (5 bases each). The CDR3 totals 14 residues. V was clipped by 4 bases and J by 9 bases, with 19 bases between them. Germline V gene sequence: CDR1 MGHRA, CDR2 YSYEKL. In DNA form, the CDR3 reads TGCGCCAGCAGCCGTTCAGGGACGCCCATGAGGCAGTACTTC. Its protein product is CASSRSGTPMRQYF.

The chain has TRBV7-9 and TRBJ2-5, with 8 positions matching TRBD1. Looked up from germline, CDR1 is SEHNR and CDR2 is FQNEAQ (reference sequence). This CDR3 region has 15 residues. Germline trimming cut 5 bases from V and 3 bases from J; bases unmatched to any gene: 8. CDR3: CASSLLDRGKETQYF. DNA for the CDR3: TGTGCCAGCAGCCTCCTAGACAGGGGAAAAGAGACCCAGTACTTC.

This rearrangement joins TRBV19 to TRBJ2-7; the D gene is possibly TRBD1 (5 bases). Germline loops: CDR1 LNHDA, CDR2 SQIVND (reference sequence). Trimming removed 4 bases from V and 0 bases from J, with 16 bases in between. There are 16 residues in the CDR3. CDR3 in amino acids: CASSSPGPDSSYEQYF. CDR3 sequence (DNA): TGTGCCAGTAGTAGCCCGGGCCCCGACAGCTCCTACGAGCAGTACTTC. Full variable domain (outside the CDR3, taken from reference TRBV19 and TRBJ2-7): DGGITQSPKYLFRKEGQNVTLSCEQNLNHDAMYWYRQDPGQGLRLIYYSQIVNDFQKGDIAEGYSVSREKKESFPLTVTSAQKNPTAFYLCASSSPGPDSSYEQYFGPGTRLTVT.

The chain uses TRBV6-5 and TRBJ1-2; D is perhaps TRBD1 (5 bases). This CDR3 spans 11 amino acids. The V and J ends lost 7 bases and 6 bases respectively, with 9 bases between them. Germline V gene lookup returns CDR1 MNHEY and CDR2 SVGAGI. CDR3 residues: CASTRGDGYTF. The CDR3 nucleotides are TGTGCCAGCACGAGGGGTGATGGCTACACCTTC.

CDR3 sequence: CASSSRRGVNQPQHF. The CDR3 DNA reads as TGTGCCAGCAGTTCCCGGCGGGGGGTCAATCAGCCCCAGCATTTT. The chain couples TRBV6-6 to TRBJ1-5; D is possibly TRBD1 (5 bases). CDR1 is MNHNY, CDR2 SVGAGI, per germline (reference sequence). The CDR3 is 15 amino acids. Between the trimmed V and J ends, which lost 4 bases and 3 bases, there was a span of 13 bases.

The V call is TRBV19, the J call TRBJ1-2, with 7 bases matching TRBD1. This CDR3 is 14 amino acids long. The V gene end was trimmed by 2 bases and the J gene end by 3 bases; junction bases not matched to a gene: 3. Germline CDR1 and CDR2: LNHDA and SQIVND (reference sequence). The CDR3 nucleotides read TGTGCCAGTAGTATATTACAGGGGTACTATGGCTACACCTTC. Its protein product is CASSILQGYYGYTF. Full variable domain (remainder filled in from reference TRBV19 and TRBJ1-2): DGGITQSPKYLFRKEGQNVTLSCEQNLNHDAMYWYRQDPGQGLRLIYYSQIVNDFQKGDIAEGYSVSREKKESFPLTVTSAQKNPTAFYLCASSILQGYYGYTFGSGTRLTVV.

The CDR3 here is CSASRQGAFNTGELFF. For the CDR3, the DNA is TGCAGTGCTAGTAGACAGGGGGCATTTAACACCGGGGAGCTGTTTTTT. The chain employs TRBV20-1 and TRBJ2-2; 10 bases match TRBD1. V lost 3 bases to trimming and J lost 2 bases; unmatched junction nucleotides: 6. The CDR3 is 16 amino acids. Germline V lookup: CDR1 DFQATT, CDR2 SNEGSKA (reference sequence).